This T cell receptor beta chain comes out of a study of high-grade serous ovarian cancer treatment subgroups. Study-level findings and limits: Clonal relatedness tracked neoantigen level, and by trend copy number and mutation load. CDR1 and CDR2 were left unanalyzed; analyses focused on CDR3. Spatial context was lost because tumors were sequenced in bulk.

Tumor samples were taken before definitive surgery or chemotherapy. This CDR3 spans 11 amino acids. CDR1 is SGHAT, CDR2 FQNNGV, per germline. V was pared by 8 bases and J by 2 bases, with 7 bases between. A word on this clone: Antigen: not known.

Some clones are missing from TCRdb's copy, which holds only in-frame ones; the method was immunoSEQ multiplex PCR. The table lists about 3,200 clones, around 63% of them singletons. V usage is TRBV11-2 and J usage is TRBJ2-7; D gene ambiguous. Sequencing was done on a sample of tumor tissue. The clonotype comes from a human donor with high-grade serous ovarian cancer. CDR3 loop: CASRATYEQYF. The CDR3 DNA reads TGTGCCAGCCGCGCTACCTACGAGCAGTACTTC.